Presented here are 20 T cell receptor beta chains from one specimen sequenced in a study of control samples from healthy donors and cancer patients. Profiling relied on immunoSEQ multiplex PCR, and the TCRdb table lists in-frame clones only, not all of them. Of roughly 120,000 clones listed, 85% to 90% were seen once; the top ten hold 1.1%. The sample was PBMCs. All receptors derive from a woman between 50 and 59 years old with colorectal cancer.

The table lists this clone with a count of one. The chain links TRBV14 to TRBJ2-7; 12 bases align to TRBD2. Germline V gene lookup returns CDR1 SGHDN and CDR2 FVKESK. V was pared by 1 base and J by 3 bases, with 10 bases of the junction left unmatched. The CDR3 loop spans 18 amino acids. The CDR3 region is CASSQARLAGGQVYEQYF. The CDR3 DNA reads as TGTGCCAGCAGCCAAGCTCGGCTAGCGGGGGGGCAAGTCTACGAGCAGTACTTC.

The rearrangement links TRBV6-1 to TRBJ2-7; D gene uncertain. With 2 bases removed from V and 3 bases from J, the gap between germline ends came to 8 bases. Per the germline V gene, CDR1 is MNHNS and CDR2 is SASEGT. The CDR3 consists of 13 residues. In nucleotides, the CDR3 is TGTGCCAGCAGTGAAACGGTCAGCTACGAGCAGTACTTC. This gives the protein CASSETVSYEQYF.

This clone occurred once. The chain couples TRBV5-1 to TRBJ2-5; no reliable D call. This CDR3 spans 14 amino acids. Per the germline V gene, CDR1 is SGHRS and CDR2 is YFSETQ. The V gene lost 3 bases and the J gene lost 9 bases, with 18 bases spanning the gap. In DNA, the CDR3 is TGCGCCAGCAGCTCCCAGGAGCCCTCCGGTGCCCAGTACTTC. This sequence encodes CASSSQEPSGAQYF.

The chain links TRBV6-5 to TRBJ1-1, with 10 bases aligning to TRBD1. The V gene's germline CDR1 is MNHEY and CDR2 SVGAGI. The CDR3 is 14 residues long. J lost 5 bases, V lost 7 bases, and 7 bases had no gene match. The CDR3 DNA sequence: TGTGCCAGCAAATCGACAGGGGGCGAGACTGAAGCTTTCTTT. Its translation is CASKSTGGETEAFF.

The chain employs TRBV4-1 and TRBJ1-6; unclear D gene. The CDR3 sequence is 15 residues long. V lost 0 bases, J lost 9 bases, and 12 bases lay in between. Germline assignment: CDR1 MGHRA and CDR2 YSYEKL. CDR3 sequence: CASSQDIGWVSPLHF. The CDR3 nucleotides are TGCGCCAGCAGCCAAGATATAGGGTGGGTTTCACCCCTCCACTTT.

The sample holds one count of this clone. The rearrangement uses TRBV27 and TRBJ1-1; D is undetermined. Per the germline V gene, CDR1 is MNHEY and CDR2 is SMNVEV (reference sequence). With 4 bases removed from V and 1 base from J, the gap between germline ends came to 7 bases. The CDR3 is made up of 13 amino acids. The CDR3 nucleotides read TGTGCCAGCAGTTCACTGACGAACACTGAAGCTTTCTTT. Amino acid sequence: CASSSLTNTEAFF.

The CDR3 region is CASSPRDTTLYETQYF. The CDR3 DNA reads TGTGCCAGCAGTCCCCGGGACACGACCTTGTATGAGACCCAGTACTTC. This chain links TRBV28 with TRBJ2-5, with TRBD1 as a possible D gene (6 bases). Germline loops: CDR1 MDHEN, CDR2 SYDVKM. Trimming removed 5 bases from V and 5 bases from J, with 21 bases in between. The CDR3 is 16 residues long.

The rearrangement joins TRBV14 to TRBJ2-5; the match to TRBD1 covers 7 bases. The V gene end was trimmed by 6 bases and the J gene end by 5 bases; junction bases not matched to a gene: 9. Germline values: CDR1 SGHDN, CDR2 FVKESK. The CDR3 has 14 residues. In nucleotides, the CDR3 is TGTGCCAGCAGTATACTTCTGGGACAGGAGACCCAGTACTTC. This sequence encodes CASSILLGQETQYF.

This chain connects TRBV19 to TRBJ1-1; 9 bases are shared with TRBD1. After removal of 3 bases from V and 5 bases from J, the junction contained 10 bases not matched to a gene. The CDR3 is 16 amino acids. CDR1 LNHDA and CDR2 SQIVND come from the germline V gene (reference sequence). For the CDR3, the DNA is TGTGCCAGTAGTATGGGCCGTGACAGGGGGAAGACTGAAGCTTTCTTT. Translating it yields CASSMGRDRGKTEAFF.

The chain has TRBV2 and TRBJ1-6; D unresolved. V was shortened by 7 bases and J by 8 bases, with 15 bases between the two germline ends. Germline values: CDR1 SNHLY, CDR2 FYNNEI. This CDR3 has 14 residues. The CDR3 sequence is CASIVQGSYSPLHF. Written as DNA, the CDR3 is TGTGCCAGCATTGTTCAAGGTTCTTATTCACCCCTCCACTTT.

This chain joins TRBV18 and TRBJ1-1; the D is unclear. This CDR3 has 14 amino acids. The V end lost 4 bases, the J end lost 1 base, and 10 bases lay between the germline ends. The germline V gene encodes CDR1 KGHSH and CDR2 LQKENI. CDR3 sequence reads: CASSLSPGNTEAFF. CDR3 DNA sequence: TGTGCCAGCTCACTTTCTCCTGGGAACACTGAAGCTTTCTTT.

J is TRBJ1-5 and V is TRBV2; 9 nucleotides align to TRBD1. This CDR3 has 15 residues. Germline loops: CDR1 SNHLY, CDR2 FYNNEI. J gave up 1 base and V 6 bases, and 4 bases lay outside the gene matches. The CDR3 bases are TGTGCCAGCAGGCCCGGGACAGGGAGCAATCAGCCCCAGCATTTT. Its protein is CASRPGTGSNQPQHF.

As for this clone: Other DNA sequences in the same sample also yield this CDR3. The gene calls are TRBV5-1 and TRBJ2-7; 10 nucleotides match TRBD1. CDR3 length equals 14 residues. Trimming removed 5 bases from V and 6 bases from J; junction bases left unmatched: 8. CDR1 and CDR2 from the germline V gene are SGHRS and YFSETQ. CDR3 loop: CASRVSGTGAEQYF. Here the CDR3 DNA reads TGCGCCAGCAGGGTTTCCGGGACAGGGGCCGAGCAGTACTTC.

The chain is built from TRBV7-8 and TRBJ1-5; 9 bases are a match to TRBD1. J was trimmed by 6 bases and V by 5 bases; bases with no gene match: 11. CDR1 and CDR2 from the germline V gene are SGHVS and FQNEAQ. The CDR3 length is 16 residues. The CDR3, as DNA: TGTGCCAGCAGCAGATCCGGGACAGGGTCAGGTCAGCCCCAGCATTTT. It translates to CASSRSGTGSGQPQHF.

CDR3 nucleotide sequence: TGTGCCACCAAATCGGGGGCTTTCCACACTGAAGCTTTCTTT. It specifies CATKSGAFHTEAFF. The chain links TRBV19 to TRBJ1-1; TRBD1 might be the D (6 bases). The CDR3 length is 14 residues. The germline gives CDR1 LNHDA, CDR2 SQIVND (reference sequence). Trimming removed 10 bases from V and 3 bases from J, with 18 bases in between.

The chain has TRBV15 and TRBJ2-1, with 7 bases lining up with TRBD2. CDR1 and CDR2 from the germline V gene are LNHNV and YYDKDF (reference sequence). The CDR3 extends over 16 amino acids. V was clipped by 5 bases and J by 5 bases; unmatched bases: 12. CDR3 sequence reads: CATSEYPGTTHNEQFF. The CDR3, as DNA: TGTGCCACCAGCGAGTATCCCGGGACTACCCACAATGAGCAGTTCTTC.

J is TRBJ2-6 and V is TRBV6-1, with TRBD1 identical over 8 bases. The length of the CDR3 is 16 residues. V trimming: 3 bases; J trimming: 2 bases; junction bases outside the gene matches: 3. Germline V gene lookup returns CDR1 MNHNS and CDR2 SASEGT. CDR3 DNA sequence: TGTGCCAGCAGTGAGCAGGGGGCTGCTGGGGCCAACGTCCTGACTTTC. Amino acid sequence: CASSEQGAAGANVLTF.

CDR3 residues: CASSESLGLNTEAFF. DNA of the CDR3: TGTGCCAGCAGTGAAAGTTTAGGATTGAACACTGAAGCTTTCTTT. The genes are TRBV6-1 and TRBJ1-1; D is unresolved. The V end was cut by 2 bases, the J end by 0 bases, with 10 bases between. The CDR3 spans 15 residues. Looked up from germline, CDR1 is MNHNS and CDR2 is SASEGT.

This chain links TRBV7-8 with TRBJ2-3, with D unclear. Trimming took off 3 bases at V and 1 base at J, with 11 bases between the two ends. The germline CDR1 and CDR2 sequences are SGHVS and FQNEAQ. The CDR3 is made up of 15 amino acids. This chain's CDR3 is CASSFSLQGTDTQYF. The CDR3 coding sequence is TGTGCCAGCAGCTTCTCCTTGCAGGGCACAGATACGCAGTATTTT.

The chain uses TRBV6-1 and TRBJ2-7; 8 bases are a match to TRBD2. Germline loops: CDR1 MNHNS, CDR2 SASEGT. The CDR3 covers 17 residues. Trimming took 1 base from V and 0 from J; bases not matched to a gene: 8. For the CDR3, the DNA is TGTGCCAGCAGTGAAGAATCGGGACTAGAGATCTCCTACGAGCAGTACTTC. It specifies CASSEESGLEISYEQYF.